This T cell receptor beta chain was identified during a study of cytomegalovirus exposure and HLA in healthy donors. V shed 5 bases and J 4 bases; nucleotides not matched to a gene: 9. From germline, CDR1 is MDHEN and CDR2 SYDVKM. This CDR3 spans 16 amino acids. With 60 Vbeta and 13 Jbeta primers, the PCR was carried out. Measured with immunoSEQ multiplex PCR; TCRdb has only the in-frame clones, and not every one. This repertoire includes about 130,000 clones. This clonotype was obtained from a middle-aged woman in good health and CMV-seronegative. Input material: PBMCs. The chain employs TRBV28 and TRBJ2-5, with TRBD1 matching over 11 bases. CDR3 nucleotide sequence: TGTGCCAGCAGTCTCGGACAGGGGGCGTACAGAGAGACCCAGTACTTC. Its translation is CASSLGQGAYRETQYF. The full variable domain, in which reference TRBV28 and TRBJ2-5 provide the parts outside the CDR3, is DVKVTQSSRYLVKRTGEKVFLECVQDMDHENMFWYRQDPGLGLRLIYFSYDVKMKEKGDIPEGYSVSREKKERFSLILESASTNQTSMYLCASSLGQGAYRETQYFGPGTRLLVL.